The source of this T cell receptor beta chain is a study of identical twins. V shed 6 bases, J shed 0 bases, and the junction held 1 base outside the gene matches. The CDR3 runs 15 residues. Germline values: CDR1 ENHRY, CDR2 SYGVKD. Template switching introduced a universal primer site, and the cDNA bore unique molecular identifiers. Using its own MiXCR run on the 5' RACE reads, TCRdb lists one record per CDR3 protein. The sample includes under 300,000 distinct CDR3 sequences, roughly an eighth of them seen just once. Regarding the study as a whole: Cord blood's abundant beta clonotypes had fewer insertions, unlike memory repertoires.

A single count supports this clonotype. Its antigen is undetermined. V usage is TRBV10-3 and J usage is TRBJ2-2; 10 bases line up with TRBD1. This receptor was taken from a woman aged 18 to 35 in good health. Sequenced input: memory (CD45RO+) T cells sorted from blood. CDR3 nucleotide sequence: TGTGCCATCAGGACAGGGGGCGCGAACACCGGGGAGCTGTTTTTT. Residues: CAIRTGGANTGELFF.